One T cell receptor (beta chain) is described in this entry. The antigen this receptor binds is unknown. Qualities for individual bases were not recorded, and no much larger clone is one base off. Trimming at the junction amounts to 6 bases on V and 2 bases on J, and the germline ends lie 15 bases apart. The CDR3 goes from the cysteine to the phenylalanine over 15 residues. This entry keeps only the CDR3 DNA: 45 bases, framed from base 1. According to the germline V gene, CDR1 reads MGHRA and CDR2 reads YSYEKL. This sample was taken from a study of blood T cell repertoires in COVID-19 (dated by TCRdb to the early 2020s). Regarding the research as a whole: Collaborator samples came from the United States, Italy and Spain and covered acute and convalescent phases of COVID-19. The prospective study material was composed of cDNA or gDNA derived from T cells, B-cell-depleted T cells, or PBMCs. Subjects who had been exposed to COVID-19, were actively infected with it, or had recovered from it provided the deeply sampled blood TCRbeta repertoires that made up the dataset. The repertoires were released in a freely available public database meant as a resource for research on the immune response to SARS-CoV-2. Samples were obtained from the ongoing ImmuneRACE study (first 160 participants) and from 950 to 1,500 subjects provided by 6 global collaborators. Sample metadata almost always included a de-identified subject ID, COVID-19 status, age in years and sex. HLA class I and class II types, where available, came from metadata supplied by the sample provider rather than from assay-based typing. What the study reported, not specific to this receptor: Clinical and demographic metadata were provided uncurated, with the amount varying by source and participant.

The immunoSEQ Assay, a bias-controlled multiplex PCR, was used to amplify TCRbeta CDR3 regions from genomic DNA. Regarding the original processing steps: Nucleated cell counts per sample were estimated from amplification of reference gene primers within the assay. Sequence reads were collapsed and filtered to measure the absolute abundance of every unique TCRbeta CDR3 rearrangement. For each sample, productive Simpson clonality was calculated as the square root of Simpson's diversity index over productive rearrangements. TCRdb took over this immuneACCESS table, retaining in-frame rearrangements with V and J assigned. Such tables are incomplete; in checked studies, under half of the missing clones stem from an unresolved V gene, and the remainder is unexplained. The V and J calls and the clone size are those of that table, but D and trimming were determined from the DNA. The sample records about 210,000 clones, around 80% of which are singletons. Jointly, the top ten make up approximately 12% of the sample.

Collaborating institutions collected whole blood in K2EDTA tubes following their own protocols. For TCRbeta analysis, collaborators shipped samples in one of three forms: frozen whole blood, isolated PBMCs, or DNA extracted from either of those sample types. This sequence was found in a woman aged 40 to 55 with acute or convalescent COVID-19. Recombination linked TRBV4-1 to TRBJ2-3; the D region possibly corresponds to TRBD1 (5 bases align). The specimen was peripheral blood. The nucleotide sequence is TGCGCCAGCAGGTCCGACAGAAGCTCCACAGATACGCAGTATTTT. Translation gives CASRSDRSSTDTQYF.